A selection of T cell receptor beta chains follows, all from one sample in a study of identical twins. Each CDR3 protein gets one entry after TCRdb re-called the 5' RACE reads with MiXCR. The repertoire includes about 700,000 distinct CDR3 sequences, 8.6% of them detected once, and roughly 0.97% sits in the top ten. The same sample was also used in a study of yellow fever vaccine responses in identical twins.

The sequenced sample was PBMCs. These receptors were obtained from a woman aged 18-35 years in good health. CDR3s include the opening cysteine and the closing phenylalanine or tryptophan. Fields, in order: J gene, clone size, D gene, V gene, CDR3 DNA, CDR3 protein. The D gene is left open where the match is weak. A row's size may be missing; if present it is once, few, many or a size class.

>TRBJ1-2|many|NA|TRBV3-1
TGTGCCAGCAGCCAATTATCCAGGAACTATGGCTACACCTTC
CASSQLSRNYGYTF
>TRBJ2-7|many|TRBD2|TRBV4-1
TGCGCCAGCAGCCTGGGACTAGAAATCTACGAGCAGTACTTC
CASSLGLEIYEQYF
>TRBJ2-1|NA|NA|TRBV12-3/TRBV12-4
TGTGCCAGCAGTGCTCCTCACGGGGTGGGCTCCTACAATGAGCAGTTCTTC
CASSAPHGVGSYNEQFF
>TRBJ2-2|NA|NA|TRBV12-3/TRBV12-4
TGTGCCAGCACCCGGGGACTCCGAGACACCGGGGAGCTGTTTTTT
CASTRGLRDTGELFF
>TRBJ2-1|many|NA|TRBV11-2
TGTGCCAGCAGCCGTACGATAGATTTTAATGAGCAGTTCTTC
CASSRTIDFNEQFF
>TRBJ2-1|NA|NA|TRBV6-2/TRBV6-3
TGTGCCAGCAGTTACCCCGTAAACAATGAGCAGTTCTTC
CASSYPVNNEQFF
>TRBJ2-7|NA|NA|TRBV6-1
TGTGCCAGCAGTGTAGAATGGAGTTACGAGCAGTACTTC
CASSVEWSYEQYF
>TRBJ2-2|NA|NA|TRBV6-2/TRBV6-3
TGTGCCAGCAGCTCAGGAGTGGGCCTCGGGGAGCTGTTTTTT
CASSSGVGLGELFF
>TRBJ2-1|NA|TRBD2|TRBV4-3
TGCGCCAGCAGCCAAGATCTGTGGCTAGCGGGAGTTGAGCAGTTCTTC
CASSQDLWLAGVEQFF
>TRBJ2-7|few|NA|TRBV28
TGTGCCAGCAGCAAAGCCGCAGGGGTCTACGAGCAGTACTTC
CASSKAAGVYEQYF
>TRBJ2-2|once|TRBD2|TRBV9
TGTGCCAGCAGCGTAGGTAGCGGGGAAGGTACCGGGGAGCTGTTTTTT
CASSVGSGEGTGELFF
>TRBJ2-2|NA|NA|TRBV4-1
TGCGCCAGCAGCCAAGAAGGATGGGGCGGCGCCGGGGAGCTGTTTTTT
CASSQEGWGGAGELFF
>TRBJ2-5|NA|NA|TRBV18
TGTGCCAGCTCAGCGGACAGCCCTAGCGCCCAGTACTTC
CASSADSPSAQYF
>TRBJ2-2|few|TRBD2|TRBV20-1
TGCAGTGCTACAAGACTAGCGGGAGGGAACACCGGGGAGCTGTTTTTT
CSATRLAGGNTGELFF
>TRBJ1-2|many|TRBD1|TRBV5-1
TGCGCCAGCAGCAAAGGACGGCAGGGGGAGAATGGCTACACCTTC
CASSKGRQGENGYTF
>TRBJ1-4|NA|NA|TRBV13
TGTGCCAGCAGCTTGGACGGTAATGAAAAACTGTTTTTT
CASSLDGNEKLFF
>TRBJ2-1|few|TRBD2|TRBV7-2
TGTGCCAGCAGCTTAGTTGGGCTAGCGGGAGTCTACAATGAGCAGTTCTTC
CASSLVGLAGVYNEQFF
>TRBJ2-5|few|TRBD1|TRBV7-8
TGTGCCAGCAGCTCGTCGGGACAGCGGCAAGAGACCCAGTACTTC
CASSSSGQRQETQYF
>TRBJ2-7|few|TRBD2|TRBV27
TGTGCCAGCAGTTTTTGGCAGGGAGGGTACGAGCAGTACTTC
CASSFWQGGYEQYF
>TRBJ2-3|few|NA|TRBV5-4
TGTGCCAGCAGCCTCACTCGGGGGGCAGGGACAGATACGCAGTATTTT
CASSLTRGAGTDTQYF
>TRBJ2-1|NA|TRBD2|TRBV4-2
TGTGCCAGCAGCCCCGGGGCACTAGCGGGGGGGGCCGGCGACAATGAGCAGTTCTTC
CASSPGALAGGAGDNEQFF